This is a list of T cell receptor beta chains from one sample in a study of blood T cell repertoires in COVID-19. Profiling relied on immunoSEQ multiplex PCR, and the TCRdb table lists in-frame clones only, not all of them. The repertoire has tens of thousands of clones, about 83% of them found once; the top ten carry 29%. Sequenced: peripheral blood. These TCRs come from a woman older than 75 with acute or convalescent COVID-19. CDR3s include the opening cysteine and the closing phenylalanine or tryptophan. The order of the fields is J gene, V gene, CDR3 protein.

j_gene: TRBJ1-2; v_gene: TRBV24-1; CDR3aa: CATSDGGRSYGYTF
j_gene: TRBJ2-7; v_gene: TRBV5-4; CDR3aa: CASSLESGITYEQYF
j_gene: TRBJ2-2; v_gene: TRBV5-4; CDR3aa: CASSLVSLAATGELFF
j_gene: TRBJ2-7; v_gene: TRBV19; CDR3aa: CASIQTANYEQYF
j_gene: TRBJ2-3; v_gene: TRBV10-2; CDR3aa: CASSGGRGNTDTQYF
j_gene: TRBJ2-3; v_gene: TRBV30; CDR3aa: CACARDRATDTQYF
j_gene: TRBJ2-7; v_gene: TRBV5-1; CDR3aa: CASRFGGDEQYF
j_gene: TRBJ1-2; v_gene: TRBV3-1/TRBV3-2; CDR3aa: CASSQDYESLSNYGYTF
j_gene: TRBJ2-5; v_gene: TRBV18; CDR3aa: CASSPRRGQETQYF
j_gene: TRBJ2-1; v_gene: TRBV11-2; CDR3aa: CASRGFGTSGSYEQFF
j_gene: TRBJ2-3; v_gene: TRBV6-6; CDR3aa: CASSAGLAGTTDTQYF
j_gene: TRBJ2-1; v_gene: TRBV6-5; CDR3aa: CASSAVISYNEQFF
j_gene: TRBJ2-2; v_gene: TRBV19; CDR3aa: CASNPDKNTGELFF
j_gene: TRBJ2-1; v_gene: TRBV7-9; CDR3aa: CASSLVGSGPLNEQFF
j_gene: TRBJ2-2; v_gene: TRBV10-3; CDR3aa: CAISVSTTRNTGELFF
j_gene: TRBJ2-2; v_gene: TRBV6-5; CDR3aa: CASRALRGLAGELFF
j_gene: TRBJ1-4; v_gene: TRBV9; CDR3aa: CASSVGQGGEKLFF
j_gene: TRBJ2-3; v_gene: TRBV29-1; CDR3aa: CSGASTDTQYF
j_gene: TRBJ1-5; v_gene: TRBV2; CDR3aa: CASSVEAGSNQPQHF
j_gene: TRBJ2-7; v_gene: TRBV10-3; CDR3aa: CAISGGGSTSYEQYF
j_gene: TRBJ2-3; v_gene: TRBV20-1; CDR3aa: CSARSRDTQYF
j_gene: TRBJ2-5; v_gene: TRBV30; CDR3aa: CAWSVGSGGLETQYF
j_gene: TRBJ2-1; v_gene: TRBV3-1/TRBV3-2; CDR3aa: CASSQDGQEVREQFF
j_gene: TRBJ2-7; v_gene: TRBV28; CDR3aa: CASTDRGREQYF
j_gene: TRBJ1-1; v_gene: TRBV3-1/TRBV3-2; CDR3aa: CASGQGAEMNTEAFF
j_gene: TRBJ2-5; v_gene: TRBV7-8; CDR3aa: CASSPRQGGTQYF
j_gene: TRBJ2-7; v_gene: TRBV27; CDR3aa: CASSLLSFTGGPDEQYF
j_gene: TRBJ2-7; v_gene: TRBV4-1; CDR3aa: CASSLQTSGTYEQYF
j_gene: TRBJ2-5; v_gene: TRBV7-2; CDR3aa: CASSAVFWETQYF
j_gene: TRBJ2-7; v_gene: TRBV20-1; CDR3aa: CSASRGILPNSYEQYF
j_gene: TRBJ2-5; v_gene: TRBV15; CDR3aa: CATSRAQGRGTQYF
j_gene: TRBJ2-1; v_gene: TRBV15; CDR3aa: CATSRVLSGQGIRDEQFF
j_gene: TRBJ2-3; v_gene: TRBV15; CDR3aa: CATSRSKGSTDTQYF
j_gene: TRBJ2-7; v_gene: TRBV27; CDR3aa: CASSLGQGGFEQYF
j_gene: TRBJ2-1; v_gene: TRBV6-1; CDR3aa: CASSESMSGLYSEQFF
j_gene: TRBJ1-4; v_gene: TRBV5-4; CDR3aa: CASSRSGDEKLFF
j_gene: TRBJ1-1; v_gene: TRBV11-2; CDR3aa: CASSLVSQAAAEAFF
j_gene: TRBJ2-1; v_gene: TRBV18; CDR3aa: CASSPQETSVDNEQFF
j_gene: TRBJ2-7; v_gene: TRBV28; CDR3aa: CASSVPSPVEQYF
j_gene: TRBJ2-3; v_gene: TRBV7-9; CDR3aa: CASSPPGTADTDTQYF
j_gene: TRBJ1-1; v_gene: TRBV5-4; CDR3aa: CASSFDSLNTEAFF
j_gene: TRBJ2-2; v_gene: TRBV7-3; CDR3aa: CASSITGAPGELFF
j_gene: TRBJ2-1; v_gene: TRBV18; CDR3aa: CASSPFVKRTEQFF
j_gene: TRBJ2-5; v_gene: TRBV27; CDR3aa: CASSPRLAGQETQYF
j_gene: TRBJ2-3; v_gene: TRBV7-2; CDR3aa: CASSSAPAPGLAGHRDTQYF
j_gene: TRBJ1-5; v_gene: TRBV29-1; CDR3aa: CSVNSGTGDNQPQHF
j_gene: TRBJ2-3; v_gene: TRBV2; CDR3aa: CASSEAYSFTDTQYF
j_gene: TRBJ2-7; v_gene: TRBV6-1; CDR3aa: CASSEGGGAGEQYF
j_gene: TRBJ2-2; v_gene: TRBV6-2/TRBV6-3; CDR3aa: CASSYTGTSGVGELFF
j_gene: TRBJ1-1; v_gene: TRBV6-5; CDR3aa: CATAAYIPNTEAFF
j_gene: TRBJ2-5; v_gene: TRBV3-1/TRBV3-2; CDR3aa: CASSPVGEETQYF
j_gene: TRBJ2-5; v_gene: TRBV2; CDR3aa: CASRRYQETQYF
j_gene: TRBJ1-5; v_gene: TRBV5-4; CDR3aa: CASSRQGINQPQHF
j_gene: TRBJ1-5; v_gene: TRBV19; CDR3aa: CASSIAGGNQPQHF
j_gene: TRBJ2-6; v_gene: TRBV2; CDR3aa: CASSEDPVGAGANVLTF